This entry describes one T cell receptor (beta chain). The data derive from a study of T cell changes during pregnancy in multiple sclerosis. Germline V gene lookup returns CDR1 SEHNR and CDR2 FQNEAQ (reference sequence). The V segment lost 7 bases and the J segment 0 bases; nucleotides outside the gene matches: 8. CDR3 length equals 15 residues. Assay: immunoSEQ multiplex PCR; the TCRdb copy retains only in-frame clones and omits some. Here the sample spans roughly 64,000 clones, 90% being singletons. This TCR was recovered from a female donor in good health, enrolled as a control in a pregnancy study. The sample was peripheral blood, taken in the third trimester of pregnancy. V is TRBV7-9 and J is TRBJ1-1; 7 bases are a match to TRBD1. The CDR3 loop is CASNEGQSMNTEAFF. The CDR3 coding sequence is TGTGCCAGCAATGAGGGACAGTCCATGAACACTGAAGCTTTCTTT.